This T cell receptor (beta chain) comes out of a study of human versus mouse CDR3 diversity and MHC coevolution. Study summary: Samples had between roughly 5.5 x 10^6 and 1.8 x 10^7 valid reads.

Concerning this clone itself: The antigen remains undetermined.

Profiling relied on immunoSEQ multiplex PCR, and the TCRdb table lists in-frame clones only, not all of them. The table records tens of thousands of clones, over 90% of them present only once. Trimming removed 5 bases from V and 3 bases from J, with 14 bases in between. The CDR3 has 14 residues. Germline CDR1 LNHDA, CDR2 SQIVND (reference sequence). General study points: Among all groups, two of three human donors showed least clonal inequality.

The source of this sequence is a person aged 60 to 70 in good health. The chain carries TRBV19 and TRBJ2-7; the D gene is possibly TRBD1 (6 bases). Sequenced input: naive CD4+ T cells from blood. Subset described: CD45RO-negative CD62L-positive naive CD4 T cells. The CDR3 loop reads CASSAQGILYEQYF. In DNA, the CDR3 is TGTGCCAGTAGTGCACAGGGCATCCTCTACGAGCAGTACTTC.